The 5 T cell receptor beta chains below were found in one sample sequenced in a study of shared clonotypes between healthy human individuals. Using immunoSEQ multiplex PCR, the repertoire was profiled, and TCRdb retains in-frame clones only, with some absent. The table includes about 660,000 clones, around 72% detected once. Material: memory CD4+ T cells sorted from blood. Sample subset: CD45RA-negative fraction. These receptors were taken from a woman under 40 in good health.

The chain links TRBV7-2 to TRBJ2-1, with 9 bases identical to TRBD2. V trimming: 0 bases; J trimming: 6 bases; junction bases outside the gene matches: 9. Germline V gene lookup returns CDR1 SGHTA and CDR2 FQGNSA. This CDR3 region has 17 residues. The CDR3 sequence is CASSLALSGGRGNEQFF. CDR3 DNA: TGTGCCAGCAGCTTAGCGCTTAGCGGCGGGAGGGGCAATGAGCAGTTCTTC.

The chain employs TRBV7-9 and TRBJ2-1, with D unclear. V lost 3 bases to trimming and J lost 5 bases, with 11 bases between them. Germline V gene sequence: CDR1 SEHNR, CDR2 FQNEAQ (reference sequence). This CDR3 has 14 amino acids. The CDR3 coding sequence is TGTGCCAGCAGCTTTGCCCCACTAAACAATGAGCAGTTCTTC. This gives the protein CASSFAPLNNEQFF.

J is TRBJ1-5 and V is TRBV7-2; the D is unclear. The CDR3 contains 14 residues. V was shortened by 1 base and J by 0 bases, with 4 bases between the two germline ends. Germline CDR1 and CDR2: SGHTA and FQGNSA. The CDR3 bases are TGTGCCAGCAGCTTAGTATATAGCAATCAGCCCCAGCATTTT. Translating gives CASSLVYSNQPQHF.

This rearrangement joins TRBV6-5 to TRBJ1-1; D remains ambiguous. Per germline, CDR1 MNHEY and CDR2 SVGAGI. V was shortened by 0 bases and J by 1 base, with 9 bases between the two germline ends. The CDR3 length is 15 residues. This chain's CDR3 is CASSYSSVWNTEAFF. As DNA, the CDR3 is TGTGCCAGCAGTTACTCCTCGGTTTGGAACACTGAAGCTTTCTTT.

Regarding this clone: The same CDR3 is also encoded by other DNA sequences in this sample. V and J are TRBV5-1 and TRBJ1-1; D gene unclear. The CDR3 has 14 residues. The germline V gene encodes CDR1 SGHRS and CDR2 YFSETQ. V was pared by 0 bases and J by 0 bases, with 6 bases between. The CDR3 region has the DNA TGCGCCAGCAGCTTGGACAGCATGAACACTGAAGCTTTCTTT. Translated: CASSLDSMNTEAFF.